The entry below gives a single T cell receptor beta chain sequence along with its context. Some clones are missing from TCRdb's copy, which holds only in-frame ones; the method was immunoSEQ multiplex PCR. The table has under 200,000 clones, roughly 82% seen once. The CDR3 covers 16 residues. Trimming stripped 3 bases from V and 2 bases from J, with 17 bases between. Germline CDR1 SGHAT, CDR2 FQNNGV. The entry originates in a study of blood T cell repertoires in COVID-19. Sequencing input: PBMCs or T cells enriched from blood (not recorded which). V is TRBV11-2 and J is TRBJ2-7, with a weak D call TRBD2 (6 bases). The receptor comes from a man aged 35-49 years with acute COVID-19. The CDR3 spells CASSLDFGTLTYEQYF. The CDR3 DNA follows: TGTGCCAGCAGCTTGGATTTCGGGACTTTAACCTACGAGCAGTACTTC.